The clone carrying this TCR beta chain was seen at least ten times. What it recognizes is unknown. RNA transcripts yielded amplified TCR beta CDR3 regions. Using the HTBI primer set, a first-round RT-PCR was run on the TCR CDR3. TCRdb re-analysed the multiplex PCR reads in MiXCR, keeping a single row per CDR3 protein. The sample lists hundreds of thousands of distinct CDR3 sequences, around 39% occurring once. The CDR3 length is 15 residues. V was shortened by 3 bases and J by 4 bases, with 13 bases between the two germline ends. The germline V gene encodes CDR1 SNHLY and CDR2 FYNNEI. These data are taken from a study of T cells in Graves' hyperthyroidism and ophthalmopathy. Study-wide points: In the analysis, a 13 V-J model separated ophthalmopathy from stable hyperthyroidism. Blood also carried most thyroid clonotypes expanded above 0.001.

Sequenced: blood. This chain uses TRBV2 with TRBJ1-5, with a possible D match to TRBD1 (6 bases). This TCR derives from a man between 18 and 29 years old with Graves' hyperthyroidism. The CDR3 loop is CASSERGGPNQPQHF. CDR3 coding DNA: TGTGCCAGCAGTGAGAGGGGGGGTCCTAATCAGCCCCAGCATTTT.